This T cell receptor (beta chain) came from a study of T cell repertoires in cytomegalovirus infection. Across the whole study: Matching HLA type, along with CMV infection, was indicated by public TCR beta signatures.

The V gene's germline CDR1 is SGHTA and CDR2 FQGNSA. The CDR3 sequence is 15 residues long. Notes on this clonotype: A read error may explain this, as a much larger clone is one base away.

In TCRdb, the reads were re-called with MiXCR into one record per CDR3 protein. The sample carries 740,000 or so distinct CDR3 sequences, less than 40% recorded once. The sequenced sample was PBMCs. The source is a human donor in good health (CMV status not recorded). Some clones in this sample may be carry-over from other donors' samples. The rearrangement links TRBV7-2 to TRBJ1-2; 7 bases match TRBD1. The DNA of the CDR3 is TGTGCCAGCAGCTTAGTACAGGGGTCGCACTATGGCTACAACTTC. Encoded protein: CASSLVQGSHYGYNF.